This T cell receptor (beta chain) was sequenced during a study of prognosis after radiotherapy for stage I lung cancer. By two-round multiplex PCR, the TCR beta CDR3 was amplified from genomic DNA. Amplification during the initial PCR round employed primers specific to each TRBV and TRBJ gene. From the multiplex PCR reads, TCRdb called clonotypes with MiXCR, one entry per CDR3 protein. The profile shows roughly 15,000 distinct CDR3 sequences, more than 15% of them singletons. This clonotype came up many times. The CDR3 totals 13 residues. V was shortened by 10 bases and J by 1 base, with 11 bases between the two germline ends. Germline values: CDR1 MDHEN, CDR2 SYDVKM.

The J gene is TRBJ1-5, the V gene TRBV28, with D perhaps matching TRBD1 (6 bases). The material sequenced was PBMCs, taken before or after stereotactic body radiation therapy (not recorded which). The sequence derives from a donor of 50 years or more with non-small cell lung cancer. The CDR3 sequence: CANQRGSNQPQHF. The CDR3 nucleotides are TGTGCCAACCAAAGGGGGAGCAATCAGCCCCAGCATTTT.